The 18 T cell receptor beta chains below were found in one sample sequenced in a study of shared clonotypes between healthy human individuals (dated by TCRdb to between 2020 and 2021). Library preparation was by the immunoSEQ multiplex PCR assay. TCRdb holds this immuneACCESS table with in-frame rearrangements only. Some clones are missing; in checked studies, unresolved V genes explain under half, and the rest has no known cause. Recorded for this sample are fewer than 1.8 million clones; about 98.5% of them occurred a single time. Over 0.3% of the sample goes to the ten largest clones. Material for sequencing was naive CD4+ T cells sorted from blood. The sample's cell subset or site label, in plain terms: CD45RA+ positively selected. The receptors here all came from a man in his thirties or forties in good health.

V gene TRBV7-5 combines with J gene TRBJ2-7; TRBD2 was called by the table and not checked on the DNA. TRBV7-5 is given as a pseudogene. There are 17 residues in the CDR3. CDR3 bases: TGTGTCAGAAGCTCCCCGGAGCCCAAAACACGGAGCTACGAGCAGTACTTC. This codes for CVRSSPEPKTRSYEQYF.

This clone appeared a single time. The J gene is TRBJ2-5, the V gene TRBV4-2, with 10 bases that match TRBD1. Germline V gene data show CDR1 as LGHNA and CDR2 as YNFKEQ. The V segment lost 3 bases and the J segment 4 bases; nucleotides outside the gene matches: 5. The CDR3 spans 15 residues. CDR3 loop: CASSHDGDRGETQYF. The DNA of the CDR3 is TGTGCCAGCAGCCACGATGGGGACAGGGGAGAGACCCAGTACTTC.

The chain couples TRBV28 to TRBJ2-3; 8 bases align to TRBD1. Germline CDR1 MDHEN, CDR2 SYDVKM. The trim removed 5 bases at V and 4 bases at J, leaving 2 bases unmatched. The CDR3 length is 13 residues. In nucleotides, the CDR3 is TGTGCCAGCAGTGGACAGGGCGCAGATACGCAGTATTTT. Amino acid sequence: CASSGQGADTQYF. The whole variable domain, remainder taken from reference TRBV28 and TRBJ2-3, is DVKVTQSSRYLVKRTGEKVFLECVQDMDHENMFWYRQDPGLGLRLIYFSYDVKMKEKGDIPEGYSVSREKKERFSLILESASTNQTSMYLCASSGQGADTQYFGPGTRLTVL.

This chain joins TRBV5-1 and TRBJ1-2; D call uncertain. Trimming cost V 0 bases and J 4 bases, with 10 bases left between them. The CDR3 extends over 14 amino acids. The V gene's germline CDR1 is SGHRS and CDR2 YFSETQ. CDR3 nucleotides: TGCGCCAGCAGCTTGGTTGAGGGAACCTATGGCTACACCTTC. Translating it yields CASSLVEGTYGYTF. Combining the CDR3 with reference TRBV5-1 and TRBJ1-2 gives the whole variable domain KAGVTQTPRYLIKTRGQQVTLSCSPISGHRSVSWYQQTPGQGLQFLFEYFSETQRNKGNFPGRFSGRQFSNSRSEMNVSTLELGDSALYLCASSLVEGTYGYTFGSGTRLTVV.

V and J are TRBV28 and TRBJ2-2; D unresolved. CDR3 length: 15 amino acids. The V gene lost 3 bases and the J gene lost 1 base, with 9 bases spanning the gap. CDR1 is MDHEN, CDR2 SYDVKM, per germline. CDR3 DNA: TGTGCCAGCAGTTTTCTCGGGCAGAACACCGGGGAGCTGTTTTTT. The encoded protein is CASSFLGQNTGELFF.

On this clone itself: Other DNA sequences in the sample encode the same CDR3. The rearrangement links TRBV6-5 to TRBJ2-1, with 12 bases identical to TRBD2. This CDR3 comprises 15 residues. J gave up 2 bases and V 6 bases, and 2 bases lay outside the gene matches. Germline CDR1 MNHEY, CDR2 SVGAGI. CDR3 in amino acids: CASSPSGRAYNEQFF. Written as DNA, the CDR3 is TGTGCCAGCAGCCCTAGCGGGAGGGCCTACAATGAGCAGTTCTTC.

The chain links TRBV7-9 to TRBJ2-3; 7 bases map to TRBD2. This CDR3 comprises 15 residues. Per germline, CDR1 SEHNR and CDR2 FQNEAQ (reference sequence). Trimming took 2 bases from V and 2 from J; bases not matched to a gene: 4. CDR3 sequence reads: CASSLWGGTTDTQYF. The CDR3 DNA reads TGTGCCAGCAGCTTATGGGGGGGAACCACAGATACGCAGTATTTT.

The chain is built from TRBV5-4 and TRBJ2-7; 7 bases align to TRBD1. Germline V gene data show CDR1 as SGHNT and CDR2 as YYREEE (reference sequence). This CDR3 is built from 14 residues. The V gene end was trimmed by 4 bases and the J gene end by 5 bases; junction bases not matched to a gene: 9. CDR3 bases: TGTGCCAGCAGCACTCCGACAGGGTTCAACGAGCAGTACTTC. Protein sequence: CASSTPTGFNEQYF.

CDR3: CASSLRKNTEAFF. In DNA form, the CDR3 reads TGTGCCAGCAGTTTGAGGAAGAACACTGAAGCTTTCTTT. V is TRBV28 and J is TRBJ1-1; D gene uncertain. The CDR3 consists of 13 residues. Germline values: CDR1 MDHEN, CDR2 SYDVKM. Between the trimmed V and J ends, which lost 3 bases and 1 base, there was a span of 6 bases.

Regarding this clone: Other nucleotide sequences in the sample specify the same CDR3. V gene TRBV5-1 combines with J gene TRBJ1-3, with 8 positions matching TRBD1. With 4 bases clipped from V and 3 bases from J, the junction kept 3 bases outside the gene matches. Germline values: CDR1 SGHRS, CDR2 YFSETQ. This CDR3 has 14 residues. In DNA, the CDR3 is TGCGCCAGCAGCCTGACAGGGGTTGGAAACACCATATATTTT. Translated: CASSLTGVGNTIYF.

CDR3 sequence reads: CASRPLATWSYEQYF. CDR3 nucleotides: TGTGCCAGCAGGCCATTAGCGACGTGGTCGTACGAGCAGTACTTC. The rearrangement uses TRBV6-5 and TRBJ2-7, with D tentatively TRBD2 (5 bases). Germline CDR1 and CDR2: MNHEY and SVGAGI. This CDR3 spans 15 amino acids. Trimming shortened V by 6 bases and J by 4 bases, and 19 bases separated the two germline ends.

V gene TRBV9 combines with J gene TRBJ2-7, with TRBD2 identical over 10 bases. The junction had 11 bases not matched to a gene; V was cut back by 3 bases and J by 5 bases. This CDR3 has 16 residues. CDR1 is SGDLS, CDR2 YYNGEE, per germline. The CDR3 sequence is CASSAKLSGRFNEQYF. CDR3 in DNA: TGTGCCAGCAGCGCCAAACTTAGCGGGAGGTTTAACGAGCAGTACTTC.

The CDR3 DNA reads as TGTGCCAGCAGCAGGAGGGTAGGAGAGACCCAGTACTTC. Its translation: CASSRRVGETQYF. V usage is TRBV9 and J usage is TRBJ2-5, with D possibly matching TRBD2 (6 bases). Trimming took 4 bases from V and 4 from J, leaving 11 bases between them. The CDR3 is made up of 13 amino acids. CDR1 is SGDLS and CDR2 is YYNGEE in the germline V gene.

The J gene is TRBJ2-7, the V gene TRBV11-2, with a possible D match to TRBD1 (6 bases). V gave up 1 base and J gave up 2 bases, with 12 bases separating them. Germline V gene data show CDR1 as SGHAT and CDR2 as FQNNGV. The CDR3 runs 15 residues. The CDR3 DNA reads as TGTGCCAGCAGCTTAGTAACAGGGAAGGCCTACGAGCAGTACTTC. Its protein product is CASSLVTGKAYEQYF.

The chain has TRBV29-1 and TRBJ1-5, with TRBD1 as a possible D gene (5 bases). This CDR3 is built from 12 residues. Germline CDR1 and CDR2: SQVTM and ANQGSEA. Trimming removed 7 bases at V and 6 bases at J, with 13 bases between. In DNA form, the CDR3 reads TGCAGCGCCCTCTCTGGGGGTCAGCCCCAGCATTTT. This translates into CSALSGGQPQHF.

CDR3 sequence (DNA): TGTGCCAGCAGCTTACCCGCGGGGGCCGGGGAGCTGTTTTTT. Its protein is CASSLPAGAGELFF. The V gene is TRBV7-3, the J gene TRBJ2-2; 7 bases align to TRBD2. The CDR3 is 14 amino acids. Germline CDR1 reads SGHTA; CDR2 reads FQGTGA. The ends lost 2 bases at V and 6 bases at J; junction bases unmatched: 3.

In DNA form, the CDR3 reads TGTGCCTGGAGGCTAGCGGGCACCTACAATGAGCAGTTCTTC. Its translation is CAWRLAGTYNEQFF. This chain connects TRBV30 to TRBJ2-1, with TRBD2 identical over 8 bases. The CDR3 runs to 14 residues. Germline V lookup: CDR1 GTSNPN, CDR2 SVGIG (reference sequence). The V gene end was trimmed by 3 bases and the J gene end by 2 bases; junction bases not matched to a gene: 3.

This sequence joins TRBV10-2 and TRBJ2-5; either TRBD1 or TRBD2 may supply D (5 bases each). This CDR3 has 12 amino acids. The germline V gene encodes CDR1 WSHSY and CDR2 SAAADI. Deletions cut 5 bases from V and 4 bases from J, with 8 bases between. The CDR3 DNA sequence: TGCGCCAGCAGTTTGGGACCAGAGACCCAGTACTTC. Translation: CASSLGPETQYF.